These 12 T cell receptor beta chains originate from one sample sequenced in a study of blood T cell repertoires in COVID-19. Method: immunoSEQ multiplex PCR; TCRdb's copy keeps in-frame clones and lacks some. The sample has around 340,000 clones; approximately 86% are singletons. Sequenced material: PBMCs or T cells enriched from blood (not recorded which). These receptors were obtained from a woman between 40 and 55 years old with acute COVID-19.

This clone was detected ten times or more. The chain is built from TRBV28 and TRBJ2-5, with a weak D call TRBD2 (5 bases). Trimming took 4 bases from V and 5 from J, leaving 20 bases between them. Germline CDR1 reads MDHEN; CDR2 reads SYDVKM. The CDR3 totals 16 residues. CDR3 bases: TGTGCCAGCAGTTCCAACCTGAGGGAGACTCGGGAGACCCAGTACTTC. Translated: CASSSNLRETRETQYF. The full variable domain, its missing parts supplied by reference TRBV28 and TRBJ2-5, is DVKVTQSSRYLVKRTGEKVFLECVQDMDHENMFWYRQDPGLGLRLIYFSYDVKMKEKGDIPEGYSVSREKKERFSLILESASTNQTSMYLCASSSNLRETRETQYFGPGTRLLVL.

The chain uses TRBV28 and TRBJ2-7; TRBD2 might be the D (5 bases). The CDR3 totals 13 residues. Germline V gene lookup returns CDR1 MDHEN and CDR2 SYDVKM. V lost 4 bases to trimming and J lost 4 bases, with 11 bases between them. This CDR3 is CASSSPGGYEQYF. The DNA for the CDR3 is TGTGCCAGCAGTTCCCCTGGCGGGTACGAGCAGTACTTC.

The chain links TRBV29-1 to TRBJ1-5, with a tentative D call TRBD1 (5 bases). Germline-derived CDR1 and CDR2 are SQVTM and ANQGSEA. This CDR3 comprises 13 residues. CDR3 bases: TGCAGGAAGGGCAGGGATGGCAATCAGCCCCAGCATTTT. Translated: CRKGRDGNQPQHF.

This chain joins TRBV10-2 and TRBJ2-2; D ambiguous. CDR3 size: 12 residues. V lost 7 bases, J lost 3 bases, and 6 bases lay in between. Per germline, CDR1 WSHSY and CDR2 SAAADI. DNA for the CDR3: TGCGCCAGCACCGGGTACACCGGGGAGCTGTTTTTT. Its translation: CASTGYTGELFF.

The chain carries TRBV6-4 and TRBJ1-5, with 9 bases aligning to TRBD1. The CDR3 consists of 14 residues. Unmatched junction bases numbered 6, after V lost 4 bases and J lost 8 bases. Germline V gene sequence: CDR1 MRHNA, CDR2 SNTAGT. The CDR3 coding sequence is TGTGCCAGCAGTGCTACAGGGGGCGTAGAGCCCCAGCATTTT. Its protein is CASSATGGVEPQHF.

About this clone itself: Other DNA sequences from this sample encode an identical CDR3 as well. V usage is TRBV28 and J usage is TRBJ2-1, with TRBD1 matching 10 bases. Unmatched junction bases numbered 5, after V lost 1 base and J lost 5 bases. Germline CDR1 is MDHEN and CDR2 is SYDVKM. This CDR3 comprises 16 residues. CDR3 nucleotides: TGTGCCAGCAGTTTATTACCGGGACAGGGGAACAATGAGCAGTTCTTC. Translation gives CASSLLPGQGNNEQFF.

The rearrangement joins TRBV5-1 to TRBJ1-1; possible D gene TRBD1, 5 bases. Trimming shortened V by 7 bases and J by 3 bases, and 10 bases separated the two germline ends. The CDR3 loop spans 12 amino acids. CDR1 and CDR2 (germline): SGHRS, YFSETQ. CDR3 in DNA: TGCGCCAGCTCCAGGGATTACACTGAAGCTTTCTTT. Protein: CASSRDYTEAFF. The complete variable domain, with remaining parts taken from reference TRBV5-1 and TRBJ1-1, reads KAGVTQTPRYLIKTRGQQVTLSCSPISGHRSVSWYQQTPGQGLQFLFEYFSETQRNKGNFPGRFSGRQFSNSRSEMNVSTLELGDSALYLCASSRDYTEAFFGQGTRLTVV.

This chain uses TRBV19 with TRBJ2-3; D is uncertain. The CDR3 extends over 15 amino acids. The V end lost 7 bases, the J end lost 6 bases, and 20 bases lay between the germline ends. Looked up from germline, CDR1 is LNHDA and CDR2 is SQIVND (reference sequence). The DNA of the CDR3 is TGTGCCAGTACCACAGCTCTTGGTCGGTCCGATACGCAGTATTTT. This codes for CASTTALGRSDTQYF.

The chain couples TRBV7-9 to TRBJ1-3, with D maybe TRBD1 (6 bases). Trimming stripped 7 bases from V and 1 base from J, with 14 bases between. The CDR3 runs to 15 residues. Germline values: CDR1 SEHNR, CDR2 FQNEAQ (reference sequence). The DNA for the CDR3 is TGTGCCAGCACCCTGGACAGACTATCTGGAAACACCATATATTTT. It translates to CASTLDRLSGNTIYF.

The rearrangement links TRBV2 to TRBJ2-5; possibly TRBD2 for D (6 bases). Germline loops: CDR1 SNHLY, CDR2 FYNNEI. V lost 6 bases and J 6 bases, leaving 8 bases between the germline ends. The CDR3 runs 11 residues. CDR3 amino acids: CASRTSKTQYF. In nucleotides, the CDR3 is TGTGCCAGCAGAACTAGCAAGACCCAGTACTTC.

This chain joins TRBV4-1 and TRBJ1-5; weak D call: TRBD1 (6 bases). V was shortened by 1 base and J by 6 bases, with 10 bases between the two germline ends. Germline V gene lookup returns CDR1 MGHRA and CDR2 YSYEKL. The CDR3 sequence is 14 residues long. CDR3 sequence reads: CASSQVTGTQPQHF. In DNA, the CDR3 is TGCGCCAGCAGCCAAGTCACAGGGACTCAGCCCCAGCATTTT.

V is TRBV6-2 or TRBV6-3 and J is TRBJ1-1; D is perhaps TRBD1 (5 bases). CDR1 and CDR2 from the germline V gene are MNHEY and SVGEGT. The CDR3 runs to 15 residues. Trimming left V 5 bases short and J 1 base short, with 14 bases between. As DNA, the CDR3 is TGTGCCAGCAGTCTTGCGACAGATAGGAACACTGAAGCTTTCTTT. Amino acid sequence: CASSLATDRNTEAFF.